The next 20 T cell receptor beta chains were all read from a single sample in a study of T-cell reconstitution after alpha-beta-depleted transplantation in children. A library of TCRbeta sequences, prepared with unique molecular identifiers, was generated. TCRdb passed the PCR reads through MiXCR, listing each CDR3 protein once. The sample carries hundreds of thousands of distinct CDR3 sequences, 13% recorded once. The starting material was PBMCs, mostly from graft donor cells, obtained 360 days after TCRalphabeta/CD19-depleted stem cell transplant. These receptors all come from a male patient between 5 and 17 years old who had a stem cell transplant for acute myeloid leukemia, so the T cells may come from the graft donor.

The chain combines TRBV5-6 with TRBJ2-5; 16 nucleotides match TRBD2. CDR3 size: 18 residues. Germline CDR1 reads SGHDT; CDR2 reads YYEEEE. V lost 4 bases and J lost 5; bases outside the gene matches: 11. This chain's CDR3 is CASSVTGLAGGPRETQYF. The CDR3 DNA is TGTGCCAGCAGCGTTACGGGACTAGCGGGAGGGCCGAGGGAGACCCAGTACTTC. Drawing the rest from reference TRBV5-6 and TRBJ2-5, the complete variable domain is DAGVTQSPTHLIKTRGQQVTLRCSPKSGHDTVSWYQQALGQGPQFIFQYYEEEERQRGNFPDRFSGHQFPNYSSELNVNALLLGDSALYLCASSVTGLAGGPRETQYFGPGTRLLVL.

The chain links TRBV20-1 to TRBJ2-3; 10 bases are shared with TRBD1. The CDR3 spans 16 residues. With V trimmed by 6 bases and J by 0 bases, 9 bases remained unmatched. Per germline, CDR1 DFQATT and CDR2 SNEGSKA (reference sequence). The CDR3 nucleotides are TGCAGTGCAGTACCGGGACAGGGGACAAGCACAGATACGCAGTATTTT. Translating it yields CSAVPGQGTSTDTQYF.

This clonotype was detected ten times or more. CDR3 residues: CSARLVADSQYF. CDR3 sequence (DNA): TGCAGTGCTAGGCTAGTAGCGGACTCCCAGTACTTC. The chain uses TRBV20-1 and TRBJ2-5; perhaps TRBD2 as D (6 bases). The CDR3 contains 12 residues. Germline-derived CDR1 and CDR2 are DFQATT and SNEGSKA (reference sequence). Trimming pared 3 bases from V and 9 bases from J, leaving 14 bases between.

This rearrangement joins TRBV20-1 to TRBJ2-1, with TRBD2 matching over 8 bases. This CDR3 contains 14 residues. The germline CDR1 and CDR2 sequences are DFQATT and SNEGSKA (reference sequence). V shed 0 bases and J 6 bases; nucleotides not matched to a gene: 4. CDR3 sequence reads: CSARDVSGSNEQFF. The CDR3 nucleotides are TGCAGTGCTAGAGATGTCAGCGGGAGCAATGAGCAGTTCTTC.

This clonotype appeared a few times. The chain combines TRBV28 with TRBJ1-5; TRBD1 agrees at 9 bases. The CDR3 totals 15 residues. V shed 6 bases and J 1 base; nucleotides not matched to a gene: 4. Germline V lookup: CDR1 MDHEN, CDR2 SYDVKM. The CDR3 loop reads CASRQDRGSNQPQHF. The CDR3 coding sequence is TGTGCCAGCAGACAGGACAGGGGAAGCAATCAGCCCCAGCATTTT.

This clonotype was seen a few times. The V gene is TRBV11-2, the J gene TRBJ2-2, with a tentative D call TRBD2 (5 bases). V was clipped by 6 bases and J by 0 bases, with 14 bases between them. The CDR3 has 16 residues. Germline-derived CDR1 and CDR2 are SGHAT and FQNNGV. CDR3 sequence: CASSTLRDTNTGELFF. CDR3 sequence (DNA): TGTGCCAGCAGTACCCTTCGGGATACGAACACCGGGGAGCTGTTTTTT.

This chain links TRBV20-1 with TRBJ2-3, with D tentatively TRBD2 (6 bases). Germline V gives CDR1 DFQATT, CDR2 SNEGSKA (reference sequence). This CDR3 is 15 amino acids long. Trimming took 4 bases from V and 6 from J, leaving 20 bases between them. The CDR3 protein is CSATDWAGPRDTQYF. CDR3 DNA sequence: TGCAGTGCTACTGACTGGGCGGGGCCAAGGGATACGCAGTATTTT.

The table lists this clonotype with a few counts. The chain carries TRBV10-3 and TRBJ2-7, with TRBD1 matching over 8 bases. With V trimmed by 11 bases and J by 2 bases, 2 bases remained unmatched. Looked up from germline, CDR1 is ENHRY and CDR2 is SYGVKD. This CDR3 is built from 11 residues. The CDR3 DNA follows: TGTGCCGGGGGACAGGCCTACGAGCAGTACTTC. This sequence encodes CAGGQAYEQYF.

This clonotype was observed many times. V gene TRBV11-2 combines with J gene TRBJ2-1; D could derive from TRBD1 or TRBD2 (5 bases each). CDR3 length equals 18 residues. From germline, CDR1 is SGHAT and CDR2 FQNNGV. V shed 5 bases and J shed 0 bases, with 20 bases lying between them. CDR3 coding DNA: TGTGCCAGCAGCCTACTCACCCGGGACGGCTTCTCCTACAATGAGCAGTTCTTC. Translation gives CASSLLTRDGFSYNEQFF.

Regarding this clonotype: Germline is not matched at one junction end, which may reflect a read error. The J gene is TRBJ1-4, the V gene TRBV20-1; D remains ambiguous. Germline CDR1 and CDR2: DFQATT and SNEGSKA (reference sequence). The CDR3 spans 14 residues. CDR3 residues: CSARERRTIEKLFF. CDR3 DNA sequence: TGCAGTGCTAGGGAACGGCGGACTATTGAAAAACTGTTTTTT.

This clonotype came up a few times. The genes are TRBV5-1 and TRBJ2-1; 7 bases match TRBD1. The CDR3 is 15 residues long. In germline, CDR1 is SGHRS, CDR2 YFSETQ. With 4 bases clipped from V and 0 bases from J, the junction kept 4 bases outside the gene matches. The CDR3 region is CASSAYRGSYNEQFF. CDR3 bases: TGCGCCAGCAGCGCCTACAGGGGCTCCTACAATGAGCAGTTCTTC.

The V call is TRBV7-9, the J call TRBJ2-7; tentative D call: TRBD1 (6 bases). Per germline, CDR1 SEHNR and CDR2 FQNEAQ (reference sequence). V was cut by 5 bases and J by 2 bases, with 19 bases left in between. The CDR3 runs 16 residues. CDR3 bases: TGTGCCAGCAGCCCCAAGGGCGTGACAGGAACCTACGAGCAGTACTTC. This sequence encodes CASSPKGVTGTYEQYF.

The V and J genes are TRBV4-2 and TRBJ2-3, with D possibly being TRBD1 or TRBD2 (5 bases each). This CDR3 region has 16 residues. With 0 bases removed from V and 3 bases from J, the gap between germline ends came to 13 bases. Germline CDR1 LGHNA, CDR2 YNFKEQ. The CDR3 DNA is TGTGCCAGCAGCCAAGATGAAGGGGAGTGGACAGATACGCAGTATTTT. This encodes CASSQDEGEWTDTQYF.

The table lists this clonotype with many counts. V gene TRBV11-2 combines with J gene TRBJ2-1; D not certain. The CDR3 is made up of 18 amino acids. In germline, CDR1 is SGHAT, CDR2 FQNNGV. The V end lost 3 bases, the J end lost 4 bases, and 22 bases lay between the germline ends. Written as DNA, the CDR3 is TGTGCCAGCAGCTTTGGGGTTTCGGGCAGGTTTGAGTACAATGAGCAGTTCTTC. Amino acid sequence: CASSFGVSGRFEYNEQFF.

This chain connects TRBV20-1 to TRBJ2-5; D assignment may be TRBD1 or TRBD2 (5 bases each). Germline CDR1 DFQATT, CDR2 SNEGSKA (reference sequence). The V and J ends lost 3 bases and 0 bases respectively, with 8 bases between them. The CDR3 runs 13 residues. The CDR3 reads CSASGANQETQYF. The CDR3 DNA reads as TGCAGTGCTAGCGGGGCGAACCAAGAGACCCAGTACTTC.

The J gene is TRBJ2-6, the V gene TRBV6-5, with a possible D match to TRBD1 (6 bases). Germline assignment: CDR1 MNHEY and CDR2 SVGAGI. The V and J ends lost 4 bases and 0 bases respectively, with 16 bases between them. The CDR3 covers 18 residues. CDR3 DNA: TGTGCCAGCAGTTCACCTCCGGGACACCCCTCTGGGGCCAACGTCCTGACTTTC. Translation: CASSSPPGHPSGANVLTF.

The chain combines TRBV28 with TRBJ2-7, with TRBD2 matching 8 bases. The CDR3 consists of 15 residues. J was trimmed by 2 bases and V by 2 bases; bases with no gene match: 5. Germline-derived CDR1 and CDR2 are MDHEN and SYDVKM. CDR3 residues: CASSLTTSGTYEQYF. CDR3 bases: TGTGCCAGCAGTTTAACTACTAGCGGAACCTACGAGCAGTACTTC.

This clonotype was seen ten or more times. The chain recombines TRBV29-1 with TRBJ2-5; D uncertain. Germline V gene sequence: CDR1 SQVTM, CDR2 ANQGSEA. The V and J ends lost 0 bases and 8 bases respectively, with 7 bases between them. This CDR3 has 11 residues. In DNA form, the CDR3 reads TGCAGCGTTGAAGAGGCTAGTACCCAGTACTTC. Protein sequence: CSVEEASTQYF.

This clonotype was picked up a small number of times. The CDR3 loop is CSAISAPNTGELFF. The CDR3, as DNA: TGCAGTGCTATTAGCGCACCGAACACCGGGGAGCTGTTTTTT. The rearrangement links TRBV20-1 to TRBJ2-2; a weak D match, TRBD2 (5 bases). The CDR3 loop spans 14 amino acids. V dropped 4 bases and J dropped 0 bases, with 9 bases sitting between them. Germline loops: CDR1 DFQATT, CDR2 SNEGSKA (reference sequence).

The gene calls are TRBV7-6 and TRBJ2-7, with 9 bases fitting TRBD2. The CDR3 spans 14 residues. Per the germline V gene, CDR1 is SGHVS and CDR2 is FNYEAQ. The trim removed 5 bases at V and 6 bases at J, leaving 8 bases unmatched. This chain's CDR3 is CASSPSGTHVEQYF. CDR3 nucleotides: TGTGCCAGCAGCCCTAGCGGGACGCACGTCGAGCAGTACTTC.